The 31 T cell receptor beta chains listed next were all sequenced from one sample in a study of T cell responses to AZD1222 COVID-19 vaccine. Assay: immunoSEQ multiplex PCR; the TCRdb copy retains only in-frame clones and omits some. The data hold about 49,000 clones, with roughly 84% observed a single time. Specimen: peripheral blood, collected on day 0 of MenACWY control vaccination. Receptor source: an adult in good health.

The genes are TRBV5-1 and TRBJ1-2; TRBD1 is a possible D gene (5 bases). CDR1 is SGHRS and CDR2 is YFSETQ in the germline V gene. CDR3 length: 14 residues. V was shortened by 0 bases and J by 4 bases, with 10 bases between the two germline ends. The CDR3 protein is CASSLGGSGYGYTF. Here the CDR3 DNA reads TGCGCCAGCAGCTTGGGGGGCTCAGGCTATGGCTACACCTTC.

CDR3 DNA sequence: TGTGCCAGCGGCCGACAGGGTAAAGGCGGCGAAGCTTTCTTT. It codes for CASGRQGKGGEAFF. This chain connects TRBV6-5 to TRBJ1-1; 7 nucleotides align to TRBD1. CDR1 MNHEY and CDR2 SVGAGI come from the germline V gene. J was trimmed by 8 bases and V by 8 bases; bases with no gene match: 14. The CDR3 loop spans 14 amino acids.

This chain connects TRBV7-8 to TRBJ2-4; the match to TRBD2 covers 10 bases. This CDR3 spans 17 amino acids. Germline values: CDR1 SGHVS, CDR2 FQNEAQ. J was trimmed by 2 bases and V by 0 bases; bases with no gene match: 4. CDR3 nucleotide sequence: TGTGCCAGCAGCTTAGCTGTGGGACTAGCGTCCAAAAACATTCAGTACTTC. Its protein is CASSLAVGLASKNIQYF.

The chain recombines TRBV27 with TRBJ1-1; tentatively, D is TRBD1 (5 bases). V was trimmed by 5 bases and J by 5 bases, leaving 15 bases between them. Germline CDR1 and CDR2: MNHEY and SMNVEV (reference sequence). The CDR3 runs to 14 residues. The CDR3 loop is CASSRQGRLTEAFF. The CDR3 region has the DNA TGTGCCAGCAGTCGCCAGGGTAGGTTGACTGAAGCTTTCTTT.

The chain combines TRBV28 with TRBJ1-6; D remains ambiguous. With 6 bases removed from V and 7 bases from J, the gap between germline ends came to 7 bases. The germline CDR1 and CDR2 sequences are MDHEN and SYDVKM. CDR3 length: 12 residues. This chain's CDR3 is CASSLNNSPLHF. The CDR3 DNA is TGTGCCAGCAGCCTCAACAATTCACCCCTCCACTTT.

The chain recombines TRBV7-6 with TRBJ1-5; 9 nucleotides agree with TRBD1. The CDR3 loop spans 15 amino acids. The trim removed 5 bases at V and 3 bases at J, leaving 5 bases unmatched. Germline V gene data show CDR1 as SGHVS and CDR2 as FNYEAQ. This CDR3 is CASSLTGGDNQPQHF. The CDR3 DNA is TGTGCCAGCAGCCTTACAGGGGGCGACAATCAGCCCCAGCATTTT.

In this sample, this clone turned up a few times. This chain uses TRBV12-5 with TRBJ2-3; no reliable D call. The CDR3 has 13 residues. Germline CDR1 LGHNT, CDR2 FRNRAP. V lost 1 base and J lost 6, with 8 bases in between. CDR3 in DNA: TGTGCTAGTGGTTTGGCTACAGCGGATACGCAGTATTTT. Translating gives CASGLATADTQYF.

This sequence joins TRBV30 and TRBJ1-5, with D possibly TRBD1 on 5 matching bases. The CDR3 spans 15 residues. CDR1 GTSNPN and CDR2 SVGIG come from the germline V gene (reference sequence). Deletions cut 2 bases from V and 6 bases from J, with 17 bases between. The chain's CDR3 is CAWSSAGGVSQPQHF. CDR3 DNA sequence: TGTGCCTGGAGTTCCGCGGGAGGGGTTAGTCAGCCCCAGCATTTT.

This clone was seen more than once but under ten times. The V gene is TRBV19, the J gene TRBJ2-2, with 11 bases that match TRBD2. Looked up from germline, CDR1 is LNHDA and CDR2 is SQIVND (reference sequence). With 7 bases clipped from V and 0 bases from J, the junction kept 4 bases outside the gene matches. The length of the CDR3 is 16 residues. The CDR3 DNA reads as TGTGCCAGTAAACTACTAGCGGGGGCGAACACCGGGGAGCTGTTTTTT. Residues: CASKLLAGANTGELFF.

This clone appeared a single time. The chain couples TRBV19 to TRBJ1-2; no clear D. V was shortened by 0 bases and J by 2 bases, with 7 bases between the two germline ends. Looked up from germline, CDR1 is LNHDA and CDR2 is SQIVND (reference sequence). The CDR3 sequence is 14 residues long. The CDR3 region is CASSIESGNYGYTF. For the CDR3, the DNA is TGTGCCAGTAGTATAGAATCAGGAAACTATGGCTACACCTTC.

V gene TRBV3-1 (or the pseudogene TRBV3-2) combines with J gene TRBJ2-1; 13 bases map to TRBD2. The CDR3 has 15 amino acids. The V segment lost 4 bases and the J segment 8 bases; nucleotides outside the gene matches: 5. CDR1 and CDR2 (germline): LGHDT, YNNKEL (reference sequence). CDR3 amino acids: CASSPGLAGMHEQFF. DNA of the CDR3: TGTGCCAGCAGCCCGGGACTAGCGGGAATGCATGAGCAGTTCTTC.

The CDR3 reads CASTSGTANYGYTF. The CDR3 DNA reads TGTGCCAGCACCTCCGGGACAGCTAACTATGGCTACACCTTC. V is TRBV7-9 and J is TRBJ1-2, with 7 nucleotides matching TRBD1. Trimming removed 7 bases from V and 0 bases from J; junction bases left unmatched: 5. CDR3 length equals 14 residues. In germline, CDR1 is SEHNR, CDR2 FQNEAQ (reference sequence).

A note on this clone: A read error may account for a junction end that differs from germline. The genes are TRBV9 and TRBJ2-2, with unresolved D. Germline CDR1 is SGDLS and CDR2 is YYNGEE. The CDR3 length is 11 residues. The CDR3 sequence is CASSNTGELFF. In DNA, the CDR3 is TGTGCCAGCAGCAACACAGGGGAGCTGTTTTTT.

In this sample, this clone turned up a few times. The V and J genes are TRBV7-9 and TRBJ1-3; D is unclear. This CDR3 is 15 amino acids long. In germline, CDR1 is SEHNR, CDR2 FQNEAQ (reference sequence). Deletions cut 4 bases from V and 0 bases from J, with 10 bases between. CDR3 DNA: TGTGCCAGCAGCTGGAGGGCAGACTCTGGAAACACCATATATTTT. This sequence encodes CASSWRADSGNTIYF.

The count of this clone is one. The J gene is TRBJ1-1, the V gene TRBV11-2; D is unclear. Germline V lookup: CDR1 SGHAT, CDR2 FQNNGV. V lost 5 bases and J lost 1, with 17 bases in between. The CDR3 spans 16 residues. CDR3 protein: CASSRLDSFRNTEAFF. The DNA for the CDR3 is TGTGCCAGCAGCCGCTTAGACTCCTTTAGGAACACTGAAGCTTTCTTT.

This chain connects TRBV12-5 to TRBJ2-4, with TRBD1 as a possible D gene (5 bases). The CDR3 has 14 residues. Germline V gene data show CDR1 as LGHNT and CDR2 as FRNRAP. Trimming shortened V by 6 bases and J by 5 bases, and 14 bases separated the two germline ends. The chain's CDR3 is CASGLDSAQNIQYF. CDR3 nucleotide sequence: TGTGCTAGTGGACTCGACAGTGCCCAAAACATTCAGTACTTC. The complete variable domain, with remaining parts taken from reference TRBV12-5 and TRBJ2-4, reads DARVTQTPRHKVTEMGQEVTMRCQPILGHNTVFWYRQTMMQGLELLAYFRNRAPLDDSGMPKDRFSAEMPDATLATLKIQPSEPRDSAVYFCASGLDSAQNIQYFGAGTRLSVL.

The genes are TRBV7-2 and TRBJ1-5, with 8 bases aligning to TRBD1. The V gene's germline CDR1 is SGHTA and CDR2 FQGNSA. The CDR3 totals 15 residues. The ends lost 1 base at V and 6 bases at J; junction bases unmatched: 5. The CDR3 sequence: CASSLVAGGSQPQHF. The CDR3, as DNA: TGTGCCAGCAGCTTAGTTGCAGGGGGCAGTCAGCCCCAGCATTTT.

This chain joins TRBV27 and TRBJ1-6, with TRBD1 identical over 7 bases. Germline CDR1 and CDR2: MNHEY and SMNVEV (reference sequence). The CDR3 is made up of 19 amino acids. The V segment lost 0 bases and the J segment 3 bases; nucleotides outside the gene matches: 11. The CDR3 DNA follows: TGTGCCAGCAGTTTATCGGGCGGTAGGGGGCTTCTCTATAATTCACCCCTCCACTTT. The encoded protein is CASSLSGGRGLLYNSPLHF.

This sequence joins TRBV5-1 and TRBJ1-5, with unresolved D. The CDR3 is made up of 17 amino acids. The V end was cut by 0 bases, the J end by 1 base, with 14 bases between. Germline V gives CDR1 SGHRS, CDR2 YFSETQ. The CDR3 sequence is CASSLGLRAESNQPQHF. Here the CDR3 DNA reads TGCGCCAGCAGCTTGGGACTACGGGCCGAAAGCAATCAGCCCCAGCATTTT. Full variable domain (remainder filled in from reference TRBV5-1 and TRBJ1-5): KAGVTQTPRYLIKTRGQQVTLSCSPISGHRSVSWYQQTPGQGLQFLFEYFSETQRNKGNFPGRFSGRQFSNSRSEMNVSTLELGDSALYLCASSLGLRAESNQPQHFGDGTRLSIL.

This chain joins TRBV6-2 or TRBV6-3 and TRBJ2-1, with D maybe TRBD1 (6 bases). V lost 7 bases, J lost 7 bases, and 11 bases lay in between. The CDR3 has 12 residues. Looked up from germline, CDR1 is MNHEY and CDR2 is SVGEGT. CDR3 amino acids: CASTPQGNEQFF. The CDR3 coding sequence is TGTGCCAGCACCCCCCAGGGGAATGAGCAGTTCTTC.

V and J are TRBV6-5 and TRBJ2-1; a weak D match, TRBD2 (5 bases). This CDR3 region has 12 residues. Between the trimmed V and J ends, which lost 11 bases and 7 bases, there was a span of 15 bases. Germline CDR1 reads MNHEY; CDR2 reads SVGAGI. This CDR3 is CAGREGRNEQFF. In nucleotides, the CDR3 is TGTGCCGGAAGAGAGGGCAGGAATGAGCAGTTCTTC.

The V call is TRBV7-8, the J call TRBJ2-7; the match to TRBD1 covers 8 bases. The CDR3 is made up of 15 amino acids. CDR1 is SGHVS and CDR2 is FQNEAQ in the germline V gene. The V gene end was trimmed by 5 bases and the J gene end by 6 bases; junction bases not matched to a gene: 12. CDR3 bases: TGTGCCAGCAGCCCCCGACCGGGACAGGACGTCGAGCAGTACTTC. Protein product: CASSPRPGQDVEQYF. The full variable domain, its missing parts supplied by reference TRBV7-8 and TRBJ2-7, is GAGVSQSPRYKVAKRGQDVALRCDPISGHVSLFWYQQALGQGPEFLTYFQNEAQLDKSGLPSDRFFAERPEGSVSTLKIQRTQQEDSAVYLCASSPRPGQDVEQYFGPGTRLTVT.

The gene calls are TRBV7-9 and TRBJ2-1, with TRBD2 matching 8 bases. The germline CDR1 and CDR2 sequences are SEHNR and FQNEAQ (reference sequence). The CDR3 has 15 residues. V dropped 4 bases and J dropped 10; count of bases not matched to a gene: 12. For the CDR3, the DNA is TGTGCCAGCAGCTCCCCCGTACTAGCGGTCGGCGAGCAGTTCTTC. This codes for CASSSPVLAVGEQFF.

The chain employs TRBV19 and TRBJ2-2, with D maybe TRBD2 (5 bases). Germline V gene data show CDR1 as LNHDA and CDR2 as SQIVND (reference sequence). Trimming took 2 bases from V and 1 from J, leaving 8 bases between them. The CDR3 spans 15 residues. CDR3 in amino acids: CASSIIGMNTGELFF. The CDR3 DNA reads TGTGCCAGTAGTATAATCGGGATGAACACCGGGGAGCTGTTTTTT.

This chain joins TRBV27 and TRBJ1-4, with D unresolved. This CDR3 has 14 residues. V dropped 6 bases and J dropped 3 bases, with 11 bases sitting between them. The germline V gene has CDR1 MNHEY and CDR2 SMNVEV (reference sequence). The CDR3 loop is CASRSMGSNEKLFF. CDR3 nucleotides: TGTGCCAGCAGATCGATGGGATCTAATGAAAAACTGTTTTTT.

The chain couples TRBV30 to TRBJ1-4; TRBD1 matches 8 bases. The germline V gene has CDR1 GTSNPN and CDR2 SVGIG (reference sequence). The CDR3 is made up of 14 amino acids. The trim removed 3 bases at V and 7 bases at J, leaving 7 bases unmatched. CDR3: CAWRLQGAREKLFF. CDR3 bases: TGTGCCTGGAGACTTCAGGGGGCGCGTGAAAAACTGTTTTTT.

This rearrangement joins TRBV9 to TRBJ1-2; no clear D. The germline V and J ends were trimmed by 0 bases and 4 bases, with 7 bases remaining between them. The CDR3 is made up of 13 amino acids. Looked up from germline, CDR1 is SGDLS and CDR2 is YYNGEE. The DNA for the CDR3 is TGTGCCAGCAGCGTAGAAGGCCTCTATGGCTACACCTTC. It translates to CASSVEGLYGYTF.

The V gene is TRBV29-1, the J gene TRBJ1-1, with TRBD1 matching over 12 bases. CDR1 and CDR2 (germline): SQVTM, ANQGSEA. The CDR3 sequence is 15 residues long. The V and J ends lost 6 bases and 4 bases, in that order; junction bases with no gene match: 9. The CDR3 coding sequence is TGCAGCGTCCAGGGACAGGGGGCCTTTCCCACTGAAGCTTTCTTT. Its protein is CSVQGQGAFPTEAFF.

The chain joins TRBV19 to TRBJ2-3; D may be TRBD1 (6 bases). The CDR3 runs to 15 residues. The ends were cut back, 5 bases at V and 3 bases at J, with 15 bases in the middle. CDR1 is LNHDA and CDR2 is SQIVND in the germline V gene (reference sequence). The CDR3: CASSSPGQPTDTQYF. The CDR3 bases are TGTGCCAGTAGTTCCCCCGGACAGCCTACAGATACGCAGTATTTT.

The chain uses TRBV5-1 and TRBJ1-1, with TRBD1 as a possible D gene (6 bases). Trimming left V 3 bases short and J 0 bases short, with 15 bases between. CDR3 size: 16 residues. Looked up from germline, CDR1 is SGHRS and CDR2 is YFSETQ. DNA for the CDR3: TGCGCCAGCAGCTCTGTGGGGGGGCTTGTGAACACTGAAGCTTTCTTT. Amino acids: CASSSVGGLVNTEAFF. Full variable domain (rest looked up from reference TRBV5-1 and TRBJ1-1): KAGVTQTPRYLIKTRGQQVTLSCSPISGHRSVSWYQQTPGQGLQFLFEYFSETQRNKGNFPGRFSGRQFSNSRSEMNVSTLELGDSALYLCASSSVGGLVNTEAFFGQGTRLTVV.

This chain links TRBV11-2 with TRBJ2-1, with 8 nucleotides matching TRBD2. The CDR3 has 16 amino acids. J gave up 4 bases and V 2 bases, and 7 bases lay outside the gene matches. The germline V gene encodes CDR1 SGHAT and CDR2 FQNNGV. CDR3: CASSLTRAGAYNEQFF. CDR3 in DNA: TGTGCCAGCAGCTTAACTCGAGCGGGAGCGTACAATGAGCAGTTCTTC. Full variable domain (rest looked up from reference TRBV11-2 and TRBJ2-1): EAGVAQSPRYKIIEKRQSVAFWCNPISGHATLYWYQQILGQGPKLLIQFQNNGVVDDSQLPKDRFSAERLKGVDSTLKIQPAKLEDSAVYLCASSLTRAGAYNEQFFGPGTRLTVL.